The present entry profiles one TCR beta chain with its context. Individuals drawn from approximately 22 US areas were about 18 to 100 years old. Participants had their cohort set by participant-reported clinical history. V was pared by 8 bases and J by 5 bases, with 25 bases between. The CDR3 totals 16 residues. Germline CDR1 and CDR2: SGHRS and YFSETQ. This sample stems from a study of blood T cell repertoires in COVID-19. Overall study: Sources were T cells, B-cell-depleted T cells, or PBMCs; the material itself was cDNA or gDNA.

In the authors' workflow: How many nucleated cells were present was estimated from reference gene primer amplification. Using immunoSEQ multiplex PCR, the repertoire was profiled, and TCRdb retains in-frame clones only, with some absent. V and J calls plus clone size are reproduced from that table; the DNA served to infer D and trimming. The sample yields hundreds of thousands of clones, around 85% seen once. This sequence originates from a woman aged 45 to 65 with acute COVID-19. The V gene is TRBV5-1, the J gene TRBJ1-1, with a possible D match to TRBD1 (5 bases). The specimen sequenced was PBMCs or T cells enriched from blood (not recorded which). The CDR3 spells CASYPGLNGGRTEAFF. The CDR3 bases are TGCGCCAGTTATCCGGGACTAAACGGGGGAAGAACTGAAGCTTTCTTT.